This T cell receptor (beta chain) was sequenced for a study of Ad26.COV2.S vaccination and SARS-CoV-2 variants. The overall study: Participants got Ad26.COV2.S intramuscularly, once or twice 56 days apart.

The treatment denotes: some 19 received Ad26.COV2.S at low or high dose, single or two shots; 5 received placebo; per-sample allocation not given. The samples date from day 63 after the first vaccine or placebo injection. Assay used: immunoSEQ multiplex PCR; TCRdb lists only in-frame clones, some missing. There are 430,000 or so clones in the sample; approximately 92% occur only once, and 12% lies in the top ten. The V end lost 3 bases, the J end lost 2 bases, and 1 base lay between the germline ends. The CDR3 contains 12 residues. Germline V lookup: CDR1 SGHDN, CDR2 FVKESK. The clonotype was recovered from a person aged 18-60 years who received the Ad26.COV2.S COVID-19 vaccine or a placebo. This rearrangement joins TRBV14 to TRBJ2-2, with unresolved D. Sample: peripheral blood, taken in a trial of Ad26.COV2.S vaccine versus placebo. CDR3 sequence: CASSHNTGELFF. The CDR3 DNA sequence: TGTGCCAGCAGCCATAACACCGGGGAGCTGTTTTTT.